The present entry profiles one T cell receptor (beta chain) with its context. The antigen remains unidentified. Sequencing used cDNA as its template, made by extracting RNA and reverse transcribing it. The assay was immunoSEQ multiplex PCR, and TCRdb's table has in-frame clones only and misses some. The sample carries 200,000 to 250,000 clones, approximately 67% recorded once. The data stem from a study of CD8+ T cells in alopecia areata. The CDR3 runs to 15 residues. The V and J ends lost 1 base and 4 bases respectively, with 13 bases between them. Germline V CDR1 and CDR2: LGHNA, YSLEER. Treatment specified: oral pan-JAK inhibitor, 5-10 mg twice daily. As part of sample collection, lesional scalp punch biopsies and peripheral blood were taken from alopecia areata patients. Whole-study findings and limits: Whether baseline CD8+ expansion is linked to response remains uncertain, given a single nonresponder. Scalp samples also yield sequences from resident alphabeta T cells of normal skin.

This chain connects TRBV4-3 to TRBJ1-2; D unresolved. The TCR sequence derives from a human donor with alopecia areata. The sequences come from CD4+ T cells sorted from blood, collected at week 44, from a patient treated with tofacitinib. The CDR3 protein is CASSQVGQAAYGYTF. CDR3 DNA: TGCGCCAGCAGCCAAGTAGGTCAGGCCGCCTATGGCTACACCTTC.